The clone carrying this T cell receptor (beta chain) was counted only a few times. This record comes from a study of glioma-infiltrating T cells after dendritic cell vaccination. Up to 2 ug genomic DNA was used for TCRB CDR3 amplification. Some clones are missing from TCRdb's copy, which holds only in-frame ones; the method was immunoSEQ multiplex PCR. This table holds 95,000 to 110,000 clones, more than 80% found once. CDR1 MDHEN and CDR2 SYDVKM come from the germline V gene. The CDR3 covers 15 residues. Trimming took off 2 bases at V and 0 bases at J, with 10 bases between the two ends. This chain uses TRBV28 with TRBJ1-1; D is unresolved. This receptor was obtained from a human donor with glioblastoma. Sequencing was performed on blood, taken before dendritic cell vaccination. The CDR3 region has the DNA TGTGCCAGCAGTTTACGACTCCTAATGAACACTGAAGCTTTCTTT. This sequence encodes CASSLRLLMNTEAFF. The full variable domain, with the rest looked up from reference TRBV28 and TRBJ1-1, is DVKVTQSSRYLVKRTGEKVFLECVQDMDHENMFWYRQDPGLGLRLIYFSYDVKMKEKGDIPEGYSVSREKKERFSLILESASTNQTSMYLCASSLRLLMNTEAFFGQGTRLTVV.